This entry lists 25 T cell receptor beta chains sequenced from one sample in a study of blood T cell repertoires in COVID-19. Repertoires were generated with immunoSEQ multiplex PCR, while TCRdb's copy carries only in-frame clones and drops some. Among 140,000 to 150,000 clones listed, more than 75% were seen once. Material for sequencing was PBMCs or T cells enriched from blood (not recorded which). All receptors derive from a man aged 60-69 years who had recovered from COVID-19.

In regard to this clone: The identical CDR3 is also encoded by other nucleotide sequences in the sample. The genes are TRBV18 and TRBJ2-3; 9 bases are a match to TRBD2. J lost 4 bases, V lost 3 bases, and 5 bases had no gene match. CDR1 and CDR2 from the germline V gene are KGHSH and LQKENI. The CDR3 loop spans 15 amino acids. The CDR3 loop reads CASSPRAGGADTQYF. CDR3 DNA sequence: TGTGCCAGCTCACCGCGAGCGGGAGGCGCAGATACGCAGTATTTT. Based on the CDR3 plus reference TRBV18 and TRBJ2-3, the full variable domain is NAGVMQNPRHLVRRRGQEARLRCSPMKGHSHVYWYRQLPEEGLKFMVYLQKENIIDESGMPKERFSAEFPKEGPSILRIQQVVRGDSAAYFCASSPRAGGADTQYFGPGTRLTVL.

This chain connects TRBV28 to TRBJ1-6; D is unclear. Germline CDR1 and CDR2: MDHEN and SYDVKM. The ends were cut back, 4 bases at V and 15 bases at J, with 10 bases in the middle. The CDR3 has 11 residues. The CDR3 DNA reads as TGTGCCAGCAGTTATGGGCCTCGCCTCCACTTT. It translates to CASSYGPRLHF.

This clone was counted a few times. The V call is TRBV27, the J call TRBJ1-6; D call uncertain. V dropped 4 bases and J dropped 0 bases, with 13 bases sitting between them. The CDR3 is made up of 17 amino acids. Germline values: CDR1 MNHEY, CDR2 SMNVEV (reference sequence). Written as DNA, the CDR3 is TGTGCCAGCAGTTCCAACTCATTGAGCTCCTATAATTCACCCCTCCACTTT. Its translation: CASSSNSLSSYNSPLHF.

This sequence joins TRBV28 and TRBJ2-2, with D perhaps TRBD2 (5 bases). The V gene's germline CDR1 is MDHEN and CDR2 SYDVKM. This CDR3 spans 15 amino acids. The V end was cut by 4 bases, the J end by 7 bases, with 16 bases between. The CDR3 DNA follows: TGTGCCAGCAGTTCCCCCGGGCCGAGGGTCGGGGAGCTGTTTTTT. As protein: CASSSPGPRVGELFF.

The rearrangement uses TRBV5-1 and TRBJ1-6; D possibly corresponds to TRBD1 (5 bases). Trimming stripped 7 bases from V and 7 bases from J, with 12 bases between. Germline V gene data show CDR1 as SGHRS and CDR2 as YFSETQ. The CDR3 is 13 amino acids. The CDR3 DNA reads as TGCGCCAGCTCAGGGCAGGAGAATTCACCCCTCCACTTT. The encoded protein is CASSGQENSPLHF.

The gene calls are TRBV25-1 and TRBJ1-4, with D maybe TRBD1 (5 bases). The CDR3 totals 15 residues. The germline V gene encodes CDR1 MGHDK and CDR2 SYGVNS. V lost 3 bases and J lost 8, with 16 bases in between. In nucleotides, the CDR3 is TGTGCCAGCAGTGACGGGAGGGCAGGGAGCGAAAAACTGTTTTTT. Protein sequence: CASSDGRAGSEKLFF. The full variable domain, completed using reference TRBV25-1 and TRBJ1-4, is EADIYQTPRYLVIGTGKKITLECSQTMGHDKMYWYQQDPGMELHLIHYSYGVNSTEKGDLSSESTVSRIRTEHFPLTLESARPSHTSQYLCASSDGRAGSEKLFFGSGTQLSVL.

The V gene is TRBV4-1, the J gene TRBJ1-6; 12 bases agree with TRBD1. Looked up from germline, CDR1 is MGHRA and CDR2 is YSYEKL. CDR3 length: 15 residues. V shed 2 bases and J 10 bases; nucleotides not matched to a gene: 3. CDR3 sequence reads: CASSQRDRGQSPLHF. CDR3 nucleotide sequence: TGCGCCAGCAGCCAAAGGGACAGGGGGCAATCACCCCTCCACTTT.

The chain has TRBV4-1 and TRBJ1-1; a possible D gene is TRBD1 (6 bases). This CDR3 has 14 residues. V lost 4 bases and J 1 base, leaving 10 bases between the germline ends. Germline CDR1 reads MGHRA; CDR2 reads YSYEKL. The CDR3 spells CASSLQGSNTEAFF. CDR3 DNA sequence: TGCGCCAGCAGCCTACAGGGTTCGAACACTGAAGCTTTCTTT.

The rearrangement uses TRBV6-6 and TRBJ2-7, with D perhaps matching TRBD1 (6 bases). Germline CDR1 MNHNY, CDR2 SVGAGI (reference sequence). The CDR3 consists of 12 residues. V shed 5 bases and J shed 6 bases, with 11 bases lying between them. The CDR3 here is CASSTTGSEQYF. The CDR3, as DNA: TGTGCCAGCAGTACCACAGGGAGCGAGCAGTACTTC.

The genes are TRBV9 and TRBJ2-7; 8 bases line up with TRBD2. The germline gives CDR1 SGDLS, CDR2 YYNGEE. With 2 bases clipped from V and 2 bases from J, the junction kept 6 bases outside the gene matches. The CDR3 loop spans 15 amino acids. Written as DNA, the CDR3 is TGTGCCAGCAGCGTTCAAGGTAGCGGGGCCTACGAGCAGTACTTC. Translation: CASSVQGSGAYEQYF.

This clone showed up just once. The V gene is TRBV18, the J gene TRBJ2-1; TRBD2 matches 7 bases. The CDR3 covers 13 residues. Per the germline V gene, CDR1 is KGHSH and CDR2 is LQKENI. V lost 6 bases, J lost 7 bases, and 6 bases stayed unmatched. CDR3 region: CASSHGGGNEQFF. The CDR3 bases are TGTGCCAGCTCGCACGGGGGAGGGAATGAGCAGTTCTTC.

The V and J genes are TRBV4-1 and TRBJ2-4, with 13 nucleotides matching TRBD2. Germline values: CDR1 MGHRA, CDR2 YSYEKL. V shed 0 bases and J 0 bases; nucleotides not matched to a gene: 11. The CDR3 spans 21 residues. CDR3 sequence reads: CASSQDPSGTSGILAKNIQYF. The CDR3 DNA is TGCGCCAGCAGCCAAGACCCCTCCGGGACTAGCGGGATTTTAGCCAAAAACATTCAGTACTTC.

The rearrangement uses TRBV10-2 and TRBJ1-4; no reliable D call. The V gene lost 7 bases and the J gene lost 7 bases, with 7 bases spanning the gap. Germline V gene sequence: CDR1 WSHSY, CDR2 SAAADI. The CDR3 spans 11 residues. This CDR3 is CASKVGEKLFF. In DNA form, the CDR3 reads TGCGCCAGCAAAGTCGGTGAAAAACTGTTTTTT.

The chain recombines TRBV11-1 with TRBJ2-7; 11 positions agree with TRBD2. The J segment lost 3 bases and the V segment lost 5 bases, leaving 3 bases of the junction unmatched. Germline loops: CDR1 SGHAT, CDR2 FQDESV (reference sequence). This CDR3 region has 14 residues. The CDR3 coding sequence is TGTGCCAGCAGCCGGGGACTAGCGGACTACGAGCAGTACTTC. This sequence encodes CASSRGLADYEQYF.

This sequence joins TRBV5-1 and TRBJ1-2; TRBD1 is a possible D gene (5 bases). Trimming stripped 4 bases from V and 4 bases from J, with 11 bases between. CDR3 length: 13 amino acids. Per the germline V gene, CDR1 is SGHRS and CDR2 is YFSETQ. CDR3 region: CASSRGETYGYTF. The DNA of the CDR3 is TGCGCCAGCAGCCGGGGGGAAACCTATGGCTACACCTTC.

This CDR3 reads CASSSVDTQYF. The DNA for the CDR3 is TGTGCCAGCAGCTCGGTTGATACGCAGTATTTT. This chain connects TRBV6-5 to TRBJ2-3; D gene ambiguous. Trimming took 6 bases from V and 6 from J, leaving 7 bases between them. Germline V gene data show CDR1 as MNHEY and CDR2 as SVGAGI. CDR3 length: 11 residues.

This clone was recorded only once. The chain couples TRBV7-7 to TRBJ2-3; D gene uncertain. Germline-derived CDR1 and CDR2 are SSHAT and FNYEAQ (reference sequence). Trimming took off 1 base at V and 0 bases at J, with 5 bases between the two ends. The CDR3 has 14 amino acids. For the CDR3, the DNA is TGTGCCAGCAGCTTAGACAGAAGCACAGATACGCAGTATTTT. This sequence encodes CASSLDRSTDTQYF.

The rearrangement links TRBV9 to TRBJ2-7; TRBD1 matches at 7 bases. J lost 2 bases, V lost 0 bases, and 5 bases had no gene match. Germline V CDR1 and CDR2: SGDLS, YYNGEE. CDR3 length: 15 amino acids. CDR3 sequence: CASSVGGQMTYEQYF. For the CDR3, the DNA is TGTGCCAGCAGCGTAGGGGGACAGATGACCTACGAGCAGTACTTC.

The chain combines TRBV10-2 with TRBJ1-5; D gene ambiguous. Trimming took off 3 bases at V and 5 bases at J, with 5 bases between the two ends. Per the germline V gene, CDR1 is WSHSY and CDR2 is SAAADI. This CDR3 is 12 amino acids long. This chain's CDR3 is CASSERDQPQHF. CDR3 nucleotide sequence: TGCGCCAGCAGTGAACGGGATCAGCCCCAGCATTTT.

This chain joins TRBV10-1 and TRBJ2-2; no clear D. Trimming took off 4 bases at V and 0 bases at J, with 15 bases between the two ends. Germline lookup yields CDR1 WNHNN and CDR2 SYGVQD (reference sequence). This CDR3 contains 17 residues. The CDR3 nucleotides read TGCGCCAGCAGTGCCGTTCAACCTACGCCGAACACCGGGGAGCTGTTTTTT. This translates into CASSAVQPTPNTGELFF.

This sequence joins TRBV6-5 and TRBJ2-1; D is uncertain. The germline V gene has CDR1 MNHEY and CDR2 SVGAGI. The CDR3 has 15 amino acids. Trimming left V 5 bases short and J 1 base short, with 12 bases between. The CDR3 DNA follows: TGTGCCAGCAGTCCTGACTCCAGATCCTACAATGAGCAGTTCTTC. This gives the protein CASSPDSRSYNEQFF.

The sample holds a few counts of this clone. The V and J genes are TRBV5-1 and TRBJ2-5, with D possibly TRBD2 on 6 matching bases. Germline assignment: CDR1 SGHRS and CDR2 YFSETQ. Trimming shortened V by 0 bases and J by 3 bases, and 9 bases separated the two germline ends. The CDR3 has 14 amino acids. The DNA of the CDR3 is TGCGCCAGCAGCTTGGTCGGAGGGGAAGAGACCCAGTACTTC. Protein sequence: CASSLVGGEETQYF.

In this sample, this clone turned up a few times. This rearrangement joins TRBV18 to TRBJ2-1; the D gene is possibly TRBD1 (6 bases). Germline CDR1 is KGHSH and CDR2 is LQKENI. CDR3 length equals 12 residues. Trimming removed 6 bases from V and 8 bases from J, with 11 bases in between. Here the CDR3 reads CASSRQVHEQFF. The DNA of the CDR3 is TGTGCCAGCTCCCGACAGGTCCATGAGCAGTTCTTC.

The V call is TRBV11-2, the J call TRBJ2-7; 7 bases map to TRBD1. V shed 3 bases and J 5 bases; nucleotides not matched to a gene: 13. Germline V gene sequence: CDR1 SGHAT, CDR2 FQNNGV. The CDR3 runs 16 residues. CDR3 residues: CASSFAPTGTDNEQYF. In nucleotides, the CDR3 is TGTGCCAGCAGCTTCGCCCCGACCGGGACAGACAACGAGCAGTACTTC.

In its sample, this clone was seen once. This chain connects TRBV30 to TRBJ2-5; D is perhaps TRBD2 (5 bases). The V end was cut by 4 bases, the J end by 2 bases, with 8 bases between. Germline values: CDR1 GTSNPN, CDR2 SVGIG (reference sequence). The CDR3 length is 12 residues. The CDR3 region is CAWNTGQETQYF. In nucleotides, the CDR3 is TGTGCCTGGAATACGGGGCAAGAGACCCAGTACTTC.